Listed below are T cell receptor beta chains from one sample, sequenced in a study of cytomegalovirus exposure and HLA in healthy donors. Sequencing used immunoSEQ multiplex PCR; TCRdb keeps in-frame clones, though not all of them. The sample lists hundreds of thousands of clones, roughly 90% occurring once. Input material: PBMCs. These receptor sequences come from a woman between 18 and 29 years old in good health and CMV-seronegative. CDR3s include the opening cysteine and the closing phenylalanine or tryptophan. The order of the fields is J gene, clone size, V gene, CDR3 protein. Where a row states a size, it is once, few, many or the class of an expanded clone; other rows omit it.

J gene: TRBJ1-1
clone size: .
V gene: TRBV19
CDR3 protein: CASKQDRRTEAFF

J gene: TRBJ2-5
clone size: .
V gene: TRBV19
CDR3 protein: CASTDRGGQETQYF

J gene: TRBJ1-4
clone size: .
V gene: TRBV15
CDR3 protein: CATSGYRNTNEKLFF

J gene: TRBJ2-7
clone size: .
V gene: TRBV7-9
CDR3 protein: CASSLLEGQGGSYEQYF

J gene: TRBJ1-4
clone size: .
V gene: TRBV6-6
CDR3 protein: CASSLPPQRTNEKLFF

J gene: TRBJ2-2
clone size: .
V gene: TRBV6-5
CDR3 protein: CASGGTGELFF

J gene: TRBJ1-2
clone size: .
V gene: TRBV6-6
CDR3 protein: CASSYSSEPANYGYTF

J gene: TRBJ2-7
clone size: once
V gene: TRBV7-9
CDR3 protein: CASSPVGTSTYEQYF

J gene: TRBJ2-7
clone size: once
V gene: TRBV7-6
CDR3 protein: CASSPETAYEQYF

J gene: TRBJ1-2
clone size: .
V gene: TRBV7-3
CDR3 protein: CASSPGQDYGYTF

J gene: TRBJ2-7
clone size: once
V gene: TRBV11-2
CDR3 protein: CASSLGTGKKPYEQYF

J gene: TRBJ2-7
clone size: .
V gene: TRBV4-2
CDR3 protein: CASSQDGDRVGEQYF

J gene: TRBJ1-4
clone size: .
V gene: TRBV6-1
CDR3 protein: CASSDYATNEKLFF

J gene: TRBJ1-2
clone size: .
V gene: TRBV19
CDR3 protein: CASHPTSGANYGYTF

J gene: TRBJ2-3
clone size: .
V gene: TRBV6-6
CDR3 protein: CASTEGGVSTDTQYF

J gene: TRBJ2-5
clone size: few
V gene: TRBV6-1
CDR3 protein: CASTIQAQETQYF

J gene: TRBJ2-1
clone size: .
V gene: TRBV7-9
CDR3 protein: CASSSGRGGRDNEQFF

J gene: TRBJ1-1
clone size: .
V gene: TRBV7-2
CDR3 protein: CASSFQGVGNTEAFF

J gene: TRBJ1-4
clone size: .
V gene: TRBV2
CDR3 protein: CASSEEDYSFKLFF

J gene: TRBJ2-7
clone size: .
V gene: TRBV18
CDR3 protein: CASSPGTYEQYF

J gene: TRBJ2-7
clone size: .
V gene: TRBV1
CDR3 protein: CTSSLGAGVLGEQYF

J gene: TRBJ1-2
clone size: .
V gene: TRBV6-5
CDR3 protein: CASSYYRGYGYTF

J gene: TRBJ1-1
clone size: .
V gene: TRBV9
CDR3 protein: CASSPRDRSNTEAFF

J gene: TRBJ1-3
clone size: .
V gene: TRBV2
CDR3 protein: CASSENTGSGNTIYF

J gene: TRBJ1-1
clone size: .
V gene: TRBV18
CDR3 protein: CASSPKTGDMNTEAFF

J gene: TRBJ2-1
clone size: .
V gene: TRBV7-3
CDR3 protein: CASSLSSGSSYNEQFF

J gene: TRBJ2-2
clone size: .
V gene: TRBV18
CDR3 protein: CASSLSGTETGELFF

J gene: TRBJ2-7
clone size: .
V gene: TRBV28
CDR3 protein: CATHISYEQYF

J gene: TRBJ1-6
clone size: .
V gene: TRBV14
CDR3 protein: CASSFGPGGAYGSPLHF

J gene: TRBJ2-5
clone size: .
V gene: TRBV29-1
CDR3 protein: CSVAAGGQETQYF